These T cell receptor beta chains were read from a single sample in a study of early T cells in non-severe SARS-CoV-2 infection. Using its own MiXCR run on the 5' RACE reads, TCRdb lists one record per CDR3 protein. The sample has 70,000 or so distinct CDR3 sequences; roughly an eighth are singletons. Material for sequencing was whole blood. These receptors were obtained from an adult who was a healthcare worker with PCR-confirmed SARS-CoV-2 infection or an uninfected control (not recorded which). The CDR3 runs from the conserved cysteine through the conserved F or W. Fields, in order: D gene, clone size, J gene, V gene, CDR3 DNA, CDR3 protein. The D gene is left open where the match is weak. Clone size is stated in some rows and not others, as once, few, many or a class when expanded.

d_gene: TRBD1; abundance: NA; j_gene: TRBJ1-2; v_gene: TRBV7-9; CDR3nt: TGTGCCAGCAGGGGACAGGGGAACGGCTACACCTTC; CDR3aa: CASRGQGNGYTF
d_gene: NA; abundance: NA; j_gene: TRBJ1-1; v_gene: TRBV12-3/TRBV12-4; CDR3nt: TGTGCCAGCAGTTCACGGACAGACACTGAAGCTTTCTTT; CDR3aa: CASSSRTDTEAFF
d_gene: NA; abundance: few; j_gene: TRBJ2-5; v_gene: TRBV18; CDR3nt: TGTGCCAGCTCACCACGCTTCGCCAGGGCCGGCATGGGCCAGTACTTC; CDR3aa: CASSPRFARAGMGQYF
d_gene: TRBD1; abundance: many; j_gene: TRBJ1-5; v_gene: TRBV6-6; CDR3nt: TGTGCCAGCAGTTACCCCCGGACAGGGAGCAATCAGCCCCAGCATTTT; CDR3aa: CASSYPRTGSNQPQHF
d_gene: TRBD2; abundance: few; j_gene: TRBJ2-3; v_gene: TRBV5-4; CDR3nt: TGTGCCAGCAGCTTGGTGGGGACGGGGGGGCCAATGAATACGCAGTATTTT; CDR3aa: CASSLVGTGGPMNTQYF
d_gene: NA; abundance: many; j_gene: TRBJ1-2; v_gene: TRBV7-2; CDR3nt: TGTGCCAGCAGCTTAGCGTGGCGGGGGGCGACCTATGGCTACACCTTC; CDR3aa: CASSLAWRGATYGYTF
d_gene: NA; abundance: NA; j_gene: TRBJ2-3; v_gene: TRBV15; CDR3nt: TGTGCCACCAGCAGAGATCTTGGGGGGGCCCGCGGTGCAGATACGCAGTATTTT; CDR3aa: CATSRDLGGARGADTQYF
d_gene: TRBD2; abundance: many; j_gene: TRBJ2-5; v_gene: TRBV5-1; CDR3nt: TGCGCCAGCAGCCGCGGGACTAGCGGCCAAGAGACCCAGTACTTC; CDR3aa: CASSRGTSGQETQYF
d_gene: NA; abundance: NA; j_gene: TRBJ1-1; v_gene: TRBV6-5; CDR3nt: TGTGCCAGCAGAAGACCAGGGGTTGAGAGAGCTTTCTTT; CDR3aa: CASRRPGVERAFF
d_gene: NA; abundance: few; j_gene: TRBJ2-5; v_gene: TRBV28; CDR3nt: TGTGCCAGCAGTTTCGGAGTAGAAGAGACCCAGTACTTC; CDR3aa: CASSFGVEETQYF
d_gene: TRBD1; abundance: few; j_gene: TRBJ2-7; v_gene: TRBV28; CDR3nt: TGTGCCAGCAGACCAGGGGGCGCCTCCTACGAGCAGTACTTC; CDR3aa: CASRPGGASYEQYF
d_gene: TRBD1; abundance: few; j_gene: TRBJ2-7; v_gene: TRBV14; CDR3nt: TGTGCCAGCAGCCAAGGGACAGGGTTAGGTTACGAGCAGTACTTC; CDR3aa: CASSQGTGLGYEQYF
d_gene: NA; abundance: NA; j_gene: TRBJ1-2; v_gene: TRBV7-3; CDR3nt: TGTGCCAGCAGCCAGAACAGGGCGTCTCGCTACACCTTC; CDR3aa: CASSQNRASRYTF
d_gene: TRBD1; abundance: NA; j_gene: TRBJ2-6; v_gene: TRBV6-6; CDR3nt: TGTGCCAGCACTCCGACAGGGAGAGCCTCTGGGGCCAACGTCCTGACTTTC; CDR3aa: CASTPTGRASGANVLTF
d_gene: NA; abundance: many; j_gene: TRBJ1-2; v_gene: TRBV20-1; CDR3nt: TGCAGTGCTTCTCCCACGATGGGCTCTGGCTACACCTTC; CDR3aa: CSASPTMGSGYTF
d_gene: NA; abundance: NA; j_gene: TRBJ1-2; v_gene: TRBV19; CDR3nt: TGTGCCAGTAGGCCGACACTCAGCCACTATTCTAACTATGGCTACACCTTC; CDR3aa: CASRPTLSHYSNYGYTF
d_gene: TRBD1; abundance: NA; j_gene: TRBJ2-1; v_gene: TRBV23-1; CDR3nt: TGCGCCAGCAGTCAACCACCCGGGACAGAAGATTACAATGAGCAGTTCTTC; CDR3aa: CASSQPPGTEDYNEQFF
d_gene: NA; abundance: few; j_gene: TRBJ1-4; v_gene: TRBV6-6; CDR3nt: TGTGCCAGCAGTTACGAGGGGGTACGTGAAAAACTGTTTTTT; CDR3aa: CASSYEGVREKLFF
d_gene: NA; abundance: few; j_gene: TRBJ2-5; v_gene: TRBV3-1; CDR3nt: TGTGCCAGCAGCCAAGATTGGGGGAACGTTGCCGAGACCCAGTACTTC; CDR3aa: CASSQDWGNVAETQYF
d_gene: NA; abundance: many; j_gene: TRBJ2-3; v_gene: TRBV7-9; CDR3nt: TGTGCCAGCAGCTTTGGGTCGTCACAGGGAACAGATACGCAGTATTTT; CDR3aa: CASSFGSSQGTDTQYF
d_gene: NA; abundance: NA; j_gene: TRBJ2-7; v_gene: TRBV7-6; CDR3nt: TGTGCCAGCAGCACTCGAGGGGGCTACGAGCAGTACTTC; CDR3aa: CASSTRGGYEQYF
d_gene: NA; abundance: many; j_gene: TRBJ2-3; v_gene: TRBV7-9; CDR3nt: TGTGCCAGCACCGTAACCTCTGGCACAGATACGCAGTATTTT; CDR3aa: CASTVTSGTDTQYF
d_gene: NA; abundance: many; j_gene: TRBJ2-1; v_gene: TRBV6-5; CDR3nt: TGTGCCAGCAGTTACGTTCTAGTTGGGGGCAGAGAAAAACCCAGGAGACTCAATGAGCAGTTCTTC; CDR3aa: CASSYVLVGGREKPRRLNEQFF
d_gene: TRBD1; abundance: many; j_gene: TRBJ1-1; v_gene: TRBV28; CDR3nt: TGTGCCAGCAGTTTATGGGGGACAGGGGGCAGGAGTGAAGCTTTCTTT; CDR3aa: CASSLWGTGGRSEAFF
d_gene: NA; abundance: few; j_gene: TRBJ2-4; v_gene: TRBV28; CDR3nt: TGTGCCAGCAGTTTACCTATCCGGGTCCCAGGGAACATTCAGTACTTC; CDR3aa: CASSLPIRVPGNIQYF
d_gene: NA; abundance: NA; j_gene: TRBJ2-1; v_gene: TRBV29-1; CDR3nt: TGCAGCGCTGCCGGACCGTCTTTCTCCCTGCAGTTCTTC; CDR3aa: CSAAGPSFSLQFF
d_gene: TRBD1; abundance: NA; j_gene: TRBJ2-1; v_gene: TRBV20-1; CDR3nt: TGCAGTGCTAGAGGACAGGGATTCTACAATGAGCAGTTCTTC; CDR3aa: CSARGQGFYNEQFF
d_gene: NA; abundance: few; j_gene: TRBJ2-1; v_gene: TRBV4-2; CDR3nt: TGTGCCAGCAGCCAAGAAGCCGTAACTGAGCAGTTCTTC; CDR3aa: CASSQEAVTEQFF
d_gene: NA; abundance: many; j_gene: TRBJ2-7; v_gene: TRBV20-1; CDR3nt: TGCAGTGCTTCGGACAACTCCTACGAGCAGTACTTC; CDR3aa: CSASDNSYEQYF
d_gene: TRBD1; abundance: many; j_gene: TRBJ1-2; v_gene: TRBV29-1; CDR3nt: TGCAGCGTCAGCGGTGGGACAGGTTCAGCTAACTATGGCTACACCTTC; CDR3aa: CSVSGGTGSANYGYTF
d_gene: TRBD1; abundance: NA; j_gene: TRBJ2-7; v_gene: TRBV7-6; CDR3nt: TGTGCCAGCAGCTTAGTCGCAGGGGGATCGGGGCAGTACTTC; CDR3aa: CASSLVAGGSGQYF
d_gene: NA; abundance: few; j_gene: TRBJ1-1; v_gene: TRBV12-3/TRBV12-4; CDR3nt: TGTGCCAGCAGTTTTGGACCTGAAGCTTTCTTT; CDR3aa: CASSFGPEAFF
d_gene: TRBD1; abundance: few; j_gene: TRBJ1-2; v_gene: TRBV29-1; CDR3nt: TGCAGCGTGGACAGGGAACACGGCTATGGCTACACCTTC; CDR3aa: CSVDREHGYGYTF
d_gene: TRBD2; abundance: NA; j_gene: TRBJ2-5; v_gene: TRBV29-1; CDR3nt: TGCAGCTCCGATACTCACGGGGGGTCCGTGACCCAGTACTTC; CDR3aa: CSSDTHGGSVTQYF
d_gene: TRBD1; abundance: few; j_gene: TRBJ1-2; v_gene: TRBV5-4; CDR3nt: TGTGCCAGCAGCCTGGCCGGGACAGGGGGCTTGAACGGCTACACCTTC; CDR3aa: CASSLAGTGGLNGYTF
d_gene: NA; abundance: NA; j_gene: TRBJ2-5; v_gene: TRBV7-2; CDR3nt: TGTGCCAGCAGCTTAGGAGGAGGAATGGAGACCCAGTACTTC; CDR3aa: CASSLGGGMETQYF
d_gene: NA; abundance: few; j_gene: TRBJ1-2; v_gene: TRBV7-9; CDR3nt: TGTGCCAGCAGCTTGCAGGGACTTAACTATGGCTACACCTTC; CDR3aa: CASSLQGLNYGYTF
d_gene: TRBD1; abundance: NA; j_gene: TRBJ2-2; v_gene: TRBV7-9; CDR3nt: TGTGCCAGCAGCTTGGGCTCCGGGACAGCGAACACCGGGGAGCTGTTTTTT; CDR3aa: CASSLGSGTANTGELFF
d_gene: TRBD2; abundance: NA; j_gene: TRBJ2-3; v_gene: TRBV7-8; CDR3nt: TGTGCCAGCAGCTTAGGGCGGGCGAGCGGGGGTGCGCAGTATTTT; CDR3aa: CASSLGRASGGAQYF
d_gene: NA; abundance: few; j_gene: TRBJ2-5; v_gene: TRBV2; CDR3nt: TGTGCCAGCAGTCCCGGCGGAGGGGGCTATGGAGAGACCCAGTACTTC; CDR3aa: CASSPGGGGYGETQYF
d_gene: NA; abundance: NA; j_gene: TRBJ2-3; v_gene: TRBV6-5; CDR3nt: TGTGCCAGCAGTTACTCAGGGGGGTCCGGATATACGCAGTATTTT; CDR3aa: CASSYSGGSGYTQYF
d_gene: NA; abundance: few; j_gene: TRBJ1-3; v_gene: TRBV6-6; CDR3nt: TGTGCCAGCAGTTACGGTCAGGGGAAAACCAACACCATATATTTT; CDR3aa: CASSYGQGKTNTIYF
d_gene: NA; abundance: NA; j_gene: TRBJ1-2; v_gene: TRBV28; CDR3nt: TGTGCCAGCAAACCACCCCCGGTAGTGACTGGTGGCTACACCTTC; CDR3aa: CASKPPPVVTGGYTF
d_gene: NA; abundance: NA; j_gene: TRBJ1-2; v_gene: TRBV5-4; CDR3nt: TGTGCCAGCAGCTTTGGAAACCCCAGGGGCGACTATGGCTACACCTTC; CDR3aa: CASSFGNPRGDYGYTF
d_gene: NA; abundance: NA; j_gene: TRBJ2-7; v_gene: TRBV5-1; CDR3nt: TGCGCCAGCAGCTTGTCATCGGGATTGACAGAAGAGCAGTACTTC; CDR3aa: CASSLSSGLTEEQYF
d_gene: NA; abundance: few; j_gene: TRBJ2-7; v_gene: TRBV29-1; CDR3nt: TGCAGCGTTGCGTCGGGGCAGTACGAGCAGTACTTC; CDR3aa: CSVASGQYEQYF
d_gene: NA; abundance: many; j_gene: TRBJ2-3; v_gene: TRBV6-1; CDR3nt: TGTGCCAGCAGTCCCTTACCAGGAGGTAGCACAGATACGCAGTATTTT; CDR3aa: CASSPLPGGSTDTQYF
d_gene: NA; abundance: many; j_gene: TRBJ2-5; v_gene: TRBV11-2; CDR3nt: TGTGCCAGCAGCTTAGCTCCACAGTACCAAGAGACCCAGTACTTC; CDR3aa: CASSLAPQYQETQYF
d_gene: NA; abundance: few; j_gene: TRBJ1-2; v_gene: TRBV7-2; CDR3nt: TGTGCCAGCAGCTCCGCAGTGCGAGGCGGCTATGGCTACACCTTC; CDR3aa: CASSSAVRGGYGYTF
d_gene: NA; abundance: NA; j_gene: TRBJ2-3; v_gene: TRBV7-6; CDR3nt: TGTGCCAGCACCCCAGGGGTGCGGACAGATACGCAGTATTTT; CDR3aa: CASTPGVRTDTQYF
d_gene: NA; abundance: NA; j_gene: TRBJ2-2; v_gene: TRBV6-2/TRBV6-3; CDR3nt: TGTGCCAGCAGTTACCCCTCACCTACACCTCCCTCCGGGGAGCTGTTTTTT; CDR3aa: CASSYPSPTPPSGELFF
d_gene: NA; abundance: many; j_gene: TRBJ2-4; v_gene: TRBV12-3/TRBV12-4; CDR3nt: TGTGCCAGCAGTCCGTGGGGGAAGGGAAACATTCAGTACTTC; CDR3aa: CASSPWGKGNIQYF
d_gene: NA; abundance: many; j_gene: TRBJ1-4; v_gene: TRBV6-1; CDR3nt: TGTGCCAGCAGTGCCTCGGTTGGGGCTAATGAAAAACTGTTTTTT; CDR3aa: CASSASVGANEKLFF
d_gene: NA; abundance: NA; j_gene: TRBJ2-3; v_gene: TRBV4-3; CDR3nt: TGCGCCAGCAGCCAAGATCGGCTCGGGGGCACAGATACGCAGTATTTT; CDR3aa: CASSQDRLGGTDTQYF